This T cell receptor (beta chain) was found in a study of blood T cell repertoires in COVID-19. In the study overall: Researchers got acute and convalescent COVID-19 samples from the United States, Italy and Spain. PBMCs, B-cell-depleted T cells, or T cells provided the cDNA or gDNA that made up the material.

Authors' methods: Using reference gene primer amplification, nucleated cell counts were estimated. Sequenced by immunoSEQ multiplex PCR; TCRdb stores in-frame clones only, minus some. That table supplies the V and J calls and clone size; D and trimming were determined from the DNA. The repertoire has approximately 88,000 clones, around nine tenths of them found once; the top ten carry roughly 3.9%. The V segment lost 6 bases and the J segment 5 bases; nucleotides outside the gene matches: 8. The CDR3 has 15 residues. Germline assignment: CDR1 KGHSH and CDR2 LQKENI. The source material was peripheral blood. This receptor was identified in a woman in her 50s in a cohort sampled during active COVID-19. V is TRBV18 and J is TRBJ2-1, with 9 nucleotides matching TRBD1. CDR3 bases: TGTGCCAGCTCGCGTAGGACAGGGGATAACAATGAGCAGTTCTTC. Translating it yields CASSRRTGDNNEQFF. Full variable domain (rest looked up from reference TRBV18 and TRBJ2-1): NAGVMQNPRHLVRRRGQEARLRCSPMKGHSHVYWYRQLPEEGLKFMVYLQKENIIDESGMPKERFSAEFPKEGPSILRIQQVVRGDSAAYFCASSRRTGDNNEQFFGPGTRLTVL.